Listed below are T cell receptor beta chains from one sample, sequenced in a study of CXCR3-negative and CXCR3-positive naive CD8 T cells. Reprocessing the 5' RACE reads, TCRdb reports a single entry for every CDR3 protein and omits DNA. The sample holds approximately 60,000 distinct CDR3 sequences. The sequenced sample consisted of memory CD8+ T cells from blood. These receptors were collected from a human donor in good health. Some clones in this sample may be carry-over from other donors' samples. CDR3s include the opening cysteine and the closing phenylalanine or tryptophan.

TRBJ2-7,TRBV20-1,CSARLQYEQYF
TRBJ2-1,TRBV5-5,CASSWGIYNEQFF
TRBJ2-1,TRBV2,CASSEGYNEQFF
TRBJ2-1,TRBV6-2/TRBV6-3,CASSYSGTGINEQFF
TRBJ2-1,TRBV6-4,CASSDSSRSDNTEQFF
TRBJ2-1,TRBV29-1,CSATKQGSEQFF
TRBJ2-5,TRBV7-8,CASSKPERETQYF
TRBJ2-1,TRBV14,CASSRGTEQFF
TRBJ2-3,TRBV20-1,CSAWTSGRGGSEDTQYF
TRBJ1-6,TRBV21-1,CASSESRGSPLHF
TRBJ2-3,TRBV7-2,CASNPPGITTDTQYF
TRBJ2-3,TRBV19,CASSLGGGTDTQYF
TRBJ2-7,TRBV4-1,CASSPGTSGTYEQYF
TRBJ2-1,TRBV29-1,CSAVAPYNEQFF
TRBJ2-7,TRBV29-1,CSVWYRGGYEQYF
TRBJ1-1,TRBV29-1,CSVEGLAAEAFF
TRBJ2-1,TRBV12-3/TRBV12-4,CASSTALAGVGEQFF
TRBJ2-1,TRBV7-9,CASLLGQGRGEQFF
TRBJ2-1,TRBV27,CASSLSWALAVYNEQFF
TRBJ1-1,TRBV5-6,CASSRWANTEAFF
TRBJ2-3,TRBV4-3,CASSQEIFTDTQYF
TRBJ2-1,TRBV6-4,CASSDGTGDNEQFF
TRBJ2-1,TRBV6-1,CASSPLAGGDNEQFF
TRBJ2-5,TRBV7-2,CASSRPFQGPVETQYF
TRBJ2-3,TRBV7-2,CASMELAGAPTDTQYF
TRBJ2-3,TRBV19,CASSETGGAWSDTQYF
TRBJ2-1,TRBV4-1,CASRQGTSGYNEQFF
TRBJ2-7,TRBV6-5,CASGPGSAEQYF
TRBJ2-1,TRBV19,CASKSGLGYNEQFF
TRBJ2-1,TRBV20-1,CSARVPSYNEQFF
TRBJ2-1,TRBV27,CASSLKGRRTDEQFF
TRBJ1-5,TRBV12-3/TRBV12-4,CASSSNFSQHF
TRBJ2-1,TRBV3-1,CASSQDPGNEQFF
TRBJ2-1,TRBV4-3,CASSQGGSGGAAYNEQFF
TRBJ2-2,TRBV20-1,CSARGQGDTGELFF